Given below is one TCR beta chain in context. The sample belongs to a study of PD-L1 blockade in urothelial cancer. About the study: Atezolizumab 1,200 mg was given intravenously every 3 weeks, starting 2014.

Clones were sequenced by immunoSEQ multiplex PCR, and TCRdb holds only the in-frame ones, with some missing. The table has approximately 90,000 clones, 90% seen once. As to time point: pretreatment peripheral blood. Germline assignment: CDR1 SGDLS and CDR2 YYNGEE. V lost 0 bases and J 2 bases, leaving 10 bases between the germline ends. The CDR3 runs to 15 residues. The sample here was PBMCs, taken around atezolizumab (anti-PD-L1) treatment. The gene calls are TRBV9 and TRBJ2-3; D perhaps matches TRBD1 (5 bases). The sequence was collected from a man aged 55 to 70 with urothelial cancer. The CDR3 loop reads CASSVGGRATDTQYF. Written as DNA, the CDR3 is TGTGCCAGCAGCGTAGGTGGCAGGGCCACAGATACGCAGTATTTT.